This TCR beta chain was observed in a study of T cell responses to AZD1222 COVID-19 vaccine. Study-level results: Spike-specific TCR depth and breadth grew after two AZD1222 doses.

Generated by immunoSEQ multiplex PCR, the TCRdb table keeps only in-frame clones and is missing some. This sample has about 150,000 clones, with 89% found just once. A word on this clone: Its antigen is undetermined.

In germline, CDR1 is SNHLY, CDR2 FYNNEI. CDR3 size: 15 residues. V lost 0 bases to trimming and J lost 2 bases, with 10 bases between them. The TCR was taken from an adult in good health. The sequencing here drew on peripheral blood, taken on day 0 of AZD1222 vaccination. The chain has TRBV2 and TRBJ2-5; D remains ambiguous. The CDR3 nucleotides are TGTGCCAGCAGTGAAGCGCCCCTGCGTCAAGAGACCCAGTACTTC. It translates to CASSEAPLRQETQYF.